These 20 T cell receptor beta chains share one sample of origin, sequenced in a study of Ad26.COV2.S vaccination and SARS-CoV-2 variants. The assay was immunoSEQ multiplex PCR, and TCRdb's table has in-frame clones only and misses some. The profile covers 300,000 to 400,000 clones, with about 91% appearing a single time and about 3.9% taken by the ten largest. The source was peripheral blood, collected after recovery from COVID-19. Receptors were obtained from a human donor who had recovered from COVID-19.

CDR3 nucleotides: TGTGCCAGCAGTCCCCGGGACCCGAGGTTCCCCGGGGAGCTGTTTTTT. Its translation is CASSPRDPRFPGELFF. The V call is TRBV7-3, the J call TRBJ2-2; D tentatively reads TRBD1 or TRBD2 (5 bases each). Trimming shortened V by 6 bases and J by 6 bases, and 20 bases separated the two germline ends. The CDR3 sequence is 16 residues long. Germline loops: CDR1 SGHTA, CDR2 FQGTGA.

The J gene is TRBJ1-1, the V gene TRBV4-1, with D possibly TRBD1 on 6 matching bases. The CDR3 has 14 amino acids. From germline, CDR1 is MGHRA and CDR2 YSYEKL. Trimming pared 4 bases from V and 0 bases from J, leaving 9 bases between. The CDR3 DNA sequence: TGCGCCAGCAGCCTCGGACAGTTGAACACTGAAGCTTTCTTT. Amino acids: CASSLGQLNTEAFF.

V usage is TRBV6-1 and J usage is TRBJ2-3; D not certain. The CDR3 covers 16 residues. Trimming pared 2 bases from V and 3 bases from J, leaving 15 bases between. Germline lookup yields CDR1 MNHNS and CDR2 SASEGT. CDR3 amino acids: CASSEFKDLRTDTQYF. Here the CDR3 DNA reads TGTGCCAGCAGTGAATTTAAGGATCTGAGAACAGATACGCAGTATTTT.

The CDR3 bases are TGTGCCAGCAGCTTATCCGGGGATGAAGCTTTCTTT. Protein: CASSLSGDEAFF. This chain connects TRBV7-9 to TRBJ1-1; the D is unclear. The CDR3 runs 12 residues. In germline, CDR1 is SEHNR, CDR2 FQNEAQ (reference sequence). Trimming took off 2 bases at V and 7 bases at J, with 8 bases between the two ends.

The chain employs TRBV5-1 and TRBJ1-1; D remains ambiguous. From germline, CDR1 is SGHRS and CDR2 YFSETQ. V was clipped by 0 bases and J by 1 base, with 10 bases between them. The CDR3 covers 15 residues. The CDR3 sequence: CASSLAKLTNTEAFF. The CDR3 DNA reads TGCGCCAGCAGCTTGGCCAAACTGACGAACACTGAAGCTTTCTTT.

The genes are TRBV6-6 and TRBJ1-2, with a possible D match to TRBD1 (6 bases). This CDR3 contains 16 residues. Trimming took 5 bases from V and 8 from J, leaving 24 bases between them. In germline, CDR1 is MNHNY, CDR2 SVGAGI (reference sequence). This CDR3 is CASSSTPGHALRGYTF. The CDR3 DNA reads TGTGCCAGCAGTAGTACCCCGGGACACGCGCTTCGGGGCTACACCTTC.

CDR3 coding DNA: TGTGCCAGCAGTTTTCGGAACACCGGGGAGCTGTTTTTT. It encodes CASSFRNTGELFF. This sequence joins TRBV27 and TRBJ2-2; no clear D. CDR1 and CDR2 from the germline V gene are MNHEY and SMNVEV (reference sequence). Trimming shortened V by 3 bases and J by 1 base, and 3 bases separated the two germline ends. There are 13 residues in the CDR3.

The chain is built from TRBV7-9 and TRBJ1-2; D is uncertain. V was pared by 5 bases and J by 3 bases, with 13 bases between. Germline CDR1 is SEHNR and CDR2 is FQNEAQ (reference sequence). The CDR3 totals 14 residues. CDR3 protein: CASSPPREDYGYTF. In nucleotides, the CDR3 is TGTGCCAGCAGCCCCCCGAGGGAGGACTATGGCTACACCTTC.

This clone was seen once. The chain joins TRBV12-5 to TRBJ2-5; D is possibly TRBD1 or TRBD2 (5 bases each). Trimming shortened V by 9 bases and J by 1 base, and 9 bases separated the two germline ends. The germline CDR1 and CDR2 sequences are LGHNT and FRNRAP. The length of the CDR3 is 12 residues. CDR3 in DNA: TGTGCTAGCCGGGGCTCCCAAGAGACCCAGTACTTC. This sequence encodes CASRGSQETQYF.

V is TRBV9 and J is TRBJ1-5; D unresolved. The CDR3 is made up of 15 amino acids. The germline V and J ends were trimmed by 4 bases and 4 bases, with 15 bases remaining between them. Germline-derived CDR1 and CDR2 are SGDLS and YYNGEE. The CDR3, as DNA: TGTGCCAGCAGCCTCTTCGTAGGACCTAATCAGCCCCAGCATTTT. Translation gives CASSLFVGPNQPQHF.

The chain recombines TRBV6-5 with TRBJ2-7, with 12 nucleotides matching TRBD1. V trimming: 7 bases; J trimming: 3 bases; junction bases outside the gene matches: 7. This CDR3 has 15 amino acids. Germline CDR1 is MNHEY and CDR2 is SVGAGI. CDR3 protein: CASTSGTGGFYEQYF. The CDR3 DNA follows: TGTGCCAGCACCTCCGGGACAGGGGGCTTCTACGAGCAGTACTTC.

The chain carries TRBV6-5 and TRBJ1-2; D uncertain. Germline CDR1 is MNHEY and CDR2 is SVGAGI. The CDR3 contains 12 residues. The V end lost 7 bases, the J end lost 4 bases, and 10 bases lay between the germline ends. The CDR3 sequence: CASTGEVYGYTF. In DNA form, the CDR3 reads TGTGCCAGCACAGGAGAGGTCTATGGCTACACCTTC.

This chain links TRBV2 with TRBJ1-1; no reliable D call. V shed 6 bases and J shed 6 bases, with 14 bases lying between them. This CDR3 spans 13 amino acids. CDR1 is SNHLY, CDR2 FYNNEI, per germline. The CDR3 loop is CASRGSGMAEAFF. The CDR3 DNA is TGTGCCAGCAGGGGCTCCGGGATGGCTGAAGCTTTCTTT.

A single count supports this clone. V usage is TRBV19 and J usage is TRBJ1-1, with 12 bases matching TRBD1. Germline V CDR1 and CDR2: LNHDA, SQIVND (reference sequence). V gave up 8 bases and J gave up 0 bases; unmatched junction bases: 10. This CDR3 comprises 17 residues. In nucleotides, the CDR3 is TGTGCCAGTGGGGACAGGGGGCGGGCAGGCATGAACACTGAAGCTTTCTTT. Translating gives CASGDRGRAGMNTEAFF.

In this sample, this clone turned up a few times. The chain links TRBV19 to TRBJ1-5, with 9 bases matching TRBD1. Germline CDR1 and CDR2: LNHDA and SQIVND (reference sequence). CDR3 length: 16 residues. J gave up 0 bases and V 4 bases, and 4 bases lay outside the gene matches. This chain's CDR3 is CASSSTGGGSNQPQHF. CDR3 in DNA: TGTGCCAGTAGTAGTACAGGGGGCGGTAGCAATCAGCCCCAGCATTTT.

V is TRBV9 and J is TRBJ1-4; 9 bases are a match to TRBD1. V lost 3 bases to trimming and J lost 8 bases; unmatched junction nucleotides: 8. This CDR3 contains 15 residues. Germline V gives CDR1 SGDLS, CDR2 YYNGEE. Written as DNA, the CDR3 is TGTGCCAGCAGCGCCTGGGGGACAGGGAACGAAAAACTGTTTTTT. This translates into CASSAWGTGNEKLFF. Complete variable domain (other parts from reference TRBV9 and TRBJ1-4): DSGVTQTPKHLITATGQRVTLRCSPRSGDLSVYWYQQSLDQGLQFLIQYYNGEERAKGNILERFSAQQFPDLHSELNLSSLELGDSALYFCASSAWGTGNEKLFFGSGTQLSVL.

The chain is built from TRBV4-2 and TRBJ1-3; 7 bases fit TRBD1. The CDR3 extends over 15 amino acids. From germline, CDR1 is LGHNA and CDR2 YNFKEQ. Trimming took 3 bases from V and 8 from J; bases not matched to a gene: 10. The CDR3 protein is CASSHSTGIVDTIYF. Written as DNA, the CDR3 is TGTGCCAGCAGCCATTCGACAGGGATCGTTGACACCATATATTTT.

The genes are TRBV27 and TRBJ2-7, with 10 nucleotides matching TRBD2. The CDR3 totals 14 residues. V dropped 8 bases and J dropped 3; count of bases not matched to a gene: 7. Germline CDR1 is MNHEY and CDR2 is SMNVEV (reference sequence). The CDR3 DNA reads as TGTGCCAGCCCGCCACTAGCGGGGCTCTACGAGCAGTACTTC. Amino acid sequence: CASPPLAGLYEQYF.

The chain carries TRBV5-6 and TRBJ1-4; D might be TRBD1 (5 bases). In germline, CDR1 is SGHDT, CDR2 YYEEEE. The CDR3 spans 13 residues. Deletions cut 4 bases from V and 5 bases from J, with 9 bases between. The CDR3: CASSRGSNEKLFF. The CDR3 region has the DNA TGTGCCAGCAGCCGGGGGTCGAATGAAAAACTGTTTTTT.

J is TRBJ2-1 and V is TRBV6-5; D is unclear. The CDR3 contains 15 residues. Trimming pared 4 bases from V and 0 bases from J, leaving 10 bases between. Per the germline V gene, CDR1 is MNHEY and CDR2 is SVGAGI. The CDR3 region has the DNA TGTGCCAGCAGTTTAGACCCAGGCTCCTACAATGAGCAGTTCTTC. Amino acids: CASSLDPGSYNEQFF.